The 25 T cell receptor beta chains listed next were all sequenced from one sample in a study of T cell responses to AZD1222 COVID-19 vaccine. Measured with immunoSEQ multiplex PCR; TCRdb has only the in-frame clones, and not every one. The sample has more than 140,000 clones, approximately 88% seen once; the top ten hold under 3.5%. Specimen: peripheral blood, collected on day 0 of MenACWY control vaccination. Every receptor here comes from an adult in good health.

CDR3 sequence reads: CASSQASATNEKLFF. The CDR3 region has the DNA TGCGCCAGCAGCCAAGCCTCAGCAACTAATGAAAAACTGTTTTTT. This chain uses TRBV4-3 with TRBJ1-4; D remains ambiguous. Per germline, CDR1 LGHNA and CDR2 YSLEER. Trimming pared 1 base from V and 0 bases from J, leaving 6 bases between. The CDR3 contains 15 residues.

The sample holds one count of this clone. The chain recombines TRBV6-2 or TRBV6-3 with TRBJ1-6; 8 bases are a match to TRBD1. There are 14 residues in the CDR3. The germline gives CDR1 MNHEY, CDR2 SVGEGT. After removal of 2 bases from V and 10 bases from J, the junction contained 4 bases not matched to a gene. The CDR3, as DNA: TGTGCCAGCAGTTACCCCAGGGGGCTATCACCCCTCCACTTT. This encodes CASSYPRGLSPLHF.

V gene TRBV30 combines with J gene TRBJ2-2; perhaps TRBD2 as D (5 bases). Trimming removed 3 bases at V and 4 bases at J, with 6 bases between. The germline V gene encodes CDR1 GTSNPN and CDR2 SVGIG (reference sequence). The CDR3 extends over 12 amino acids. CDR3 coding DNA: TGTGCCTGGAGCGGGGTCACCGGGGAGCTGTTTTTT. It specifies CAWSGVTGELFF.

The table lists this clone with many counts. The CDR3 reads CASSLEEGPRYEQYF. As DNA, the CDR3 is TGTGCCAGCAGCTTAGAAGAAGGGCCCCGATACGAGCAGTACTTC. The rearrangement links TRBV11-2 to TRBJ2-7, with D unclear. CDR3 length: 15 amino acids. Trimming left V 0 bases short and J 4 bases short, with 13 bases between. CDR1 SGHAT and CDR2 FQNNGV come from the germline V gene.

In regard to this clone: Other DNA sequences from this sample encode an identical CDR3 as well. The V gene is TRBV7-9, the J gene TRBJ1-2; 7 bases are a match to TRBD1. Per the germline V gene, CDR1 is SEHNR and CDR2 is FQNEAQ (reference sequence). This CDR3 region has 13 residues. V was clipped by 2 bases and J by 6 bases; unmatched bases: 3. CDR3 sequence (DNA): TGTGCCAGCAGCTTAAAACAGGGGCATGGCTACACCTTC. It codes for CASSLKQGHGYTF. Full variable domain (outside the CDR3, taken from reference TRBV7-9 and TRBJ1-2): DTGVSQNPRHKITKRGQNVTFRCDPISEHNRLYWYRQTLGQGPEFLTYFQNEAQLEKSRLLSDRFSAERPKGSFSTLEIQRTEQGDSAMYLCASSLKQGHGYTFGSGTRLTVV.

V gene TRBV6-5 combines with J gene TRBJ2-7; D might be TRBD2 (5 bases). CDR1 is MNHEY, CDR2 SVGAGI, per germline. V gave up 6 bases and J gave up 5 bases, with 17 bases separating them. CDR3 length: 14 amino acids. This chain's CDR3 is CASRDTGGGNEQYF. The CDR3 DNA follows: TGTGCCAGCAGGGATACTGGAGGCGGAAACGAGCAGTACTTC.

The count of this clone is one. V usage is TRBV6-5 and J usage is TRBJ2-7, with D perhaps matching TRBD2 (6 bases). V gave up 4 bases and J gave up 2 bases, with 9 bases separating them. Germline V CDR1 and CDR2: MNHEY, SVGAGI. CDR3 size: 13 residues. The CDR3, as DNA: TGTGCCAGCAGTTGGGGGGTCACCTACGAGCAGTACTTC. This translates into CASSWGVTYEQYF.

CDR3 sequence (DNA): TGCGCCAGCAGCCAAGTGGGCCGAGAGCTAGCGCAGTATTTT. Translation: CASSQVGRELAQYF. The rearrangement links TRBV4-1 to TRBJ2-3; D not resolved. Germline V gene lookup returns CDR1 MGHRA and CDR2 YSYEKL. The CDR3 runs 14 residues. V lost 1 base and J lost 10, with 15 bases in between.

For this clone: The sample contains more than one DNA sequence encoding this CDR3. The rearrangement joins TRBV9 to TRBJ2-2; TRBD1 matches 8 bases. V gave up 2 bases and J gave up 3 bases; unmatched junction bases: 3. Germline values: CDR1 SGDLS, CDR2 YYNGEE. The CDR3 covers 15 residues. The CDR3, as DNA: TGTGCCAGCAGCGTCAGGGGGCTGGACACCGGGGAGCTGTTTTTT. Protein: CASSVRGLDTGELFF. Based on the CDR3 plus reference TRBV9 and TRBJ2-2, the full variable domain is DSGVTQTPKHLITATGQRVTLRCSPRSGDLSVYWYQQSLDQGLQFLIQYYNGEERAKGNILERFSAQQFPDLHSELNLSSLELGDSALYFCASSVRGLDTGELFFGEGSRLTVL.

The chain is built from TRBV9 and TRBJ2-1; a weak D match, TRBD2 (6 bases). Germline values: CDR1 SGDLS, CDR2 YYNGEE. The CDR3 loop spans 15 amino acids. The V and J ends lost 3 bases and 8 bases respectively, with 18 bases between them. The DNA for the CDR3 is TGTGCCAGCAGCGCGGGTGGGAGGCCGGGCGATGAGCAGTTCTTC. Amino acids: CASSAGGRPGDEQFF.

The CDR3 sequence: CASSREGGELFF. The CDR3 DNA reads TGTGCCAGCTCACGAGAGGGCGGGGAGCTGTTTTTT. This chain joins TRBV18 and TRBJ2-2; D might be TRBD2 (5 bases). The CDR3 has 12 amino acids. Deletions cut 4 bases from V and 7 bases from J, with 7 bases between. Germline V gene sequence: CDR1 KGHSH, CDR2 LQKENI.

This clone was counted only a few times. The chain recombines TRBV7-9 with TRBJ1-1; a weak D match, TRBD1 (6 bases). The length of the CDR3 is 16 residues. Trimming stripped 2 bases from V and 0 bases from J, with 13 bases between. Germline V gene sequence: CDR1 SEHNR, CDR2 FQNEAQ (reference sequence). The CDR3 loop is CASSLNTGNMNTEAFF. In DNA form, the CDR3 reads TGTGCCAGCAGCTTAAATACAGGGAACATGAACACTGAAGCTTTCTTT.

J is TRBJ1-5 and V is TRBV28; D not resolved. The CDR3 sequence is 16 residues long. Germline assignment: CDR1 MDHEN and CDR2 SYDVKM. With 2 bases removed from V and 1 base from J, the gap between germline ends came to 12 bases. Here the CDR3 DNA reads TGTGCCAGCAGTTTAGCCCTCCGGACGAGCAATCAGCCCCAGCATTTT. Its protein product is CASSLALRTSNQPQHF.

J is TRBJ1-5 and V is TRBV2, with D possibly being TRBD1 (5 bases). CDR3 size: 14 residues. The V gene's germline CDR1 is SNHLY and CDR2 FYNNEI. V lost 6 bases and J lost 2, with 11 bases in between. In DNA form, the CDR3 reads TGTGCCAGCAGCAGGGTTTCTGGCAATCAGCCCCAGCATTTT. This translates into CASSRVSGNQPQHF.

The chain links TRBV5-4 to TRBJ2-2; no clear D. V lost 3 bases to trimming and J lost 0 bases, with 12 bases between them. This CDR3 has 16 residues. Germline CDR1 reads SGHNT; CDR2 reads YYREEE (reference sequence). CDR3 residues: CASSSKGSPNTGELFF. The CDR3 DNA follows: TGTGCCAGCAGCTCCAAGGGATCTCCGAACACCGGGGAGCTGTTTTTT.

V gene TRBV11-2 combines with J gene TRBJ2-7; no reliable D call. The V end lost 1 base, the J end lost 5 bases, and 9 bases lay between the germline ends. The germline CDR1 and CDR2 sequences are SGHAT and FQNNGV. The CDR3 runs to 13 residues. CDR3: CASSLVALHEQYF. The CDR3 DNA sequence: TGTGCCAGCAGCTTAGTGGCGTTACACGAGCAGTACTTC.

The table lists this clone with a count of one. The J gene is TRBJ2-7, the V gene TRBV5-1; a weak D match, TRBD2 (6 bases). Germline V CDR1 and CDR2: SGHRS, YFSETQ. The CDR3 extends over 14 amino acids. Between the trimmed V and J ends, which lost 5 bases and 0 bases, there was a span of 12 bases. CDR3 bases: TGCGCCAGCAGATCCGACGGGAGCTCCTACGAGCAGTACTTC. As protein: CASRSDGSSYEQYF.

The chain combines TRBV7-2 with TRBJ1-3, with TRBD1 matching over 9 bases. J gave up 0 bases and V 5 bases, and 5 bases lay outside the gene matches. Germline CDR1 and CDR2: SGHTA and FQGNSA. CDR3 length: 16 amino acids. DNA of the CDR3: TGTGCCAGCAGCATGACAGGGGGTTTCTCTGGAAACACCATATATTTT. Translation gives CASSMTGGFSGNTIYF. Full variable domain (rest looked up from reference TRBV7-2 and TRBJ1-3): GAGVSQSPSNKVTEKGKDVELRCDPISGHTALYWYRQSLGQGLEFLIYFQGNSAPDKSGLPSDRFSAERTGGSVSTLTIQRTQQEDSAVYLCASSMTGGFSGNTIYFGEGSWLTVV.

The chain joins TRBV20-1 to TRBJ1-2; D is undetermined. The germline gives CDR1 DFQATT, CDR2 SNEGSKA (reference sequence). V was trimmed by 6 bases and J by 8 bases, leaving 13 bases between them. The CDR3 extends over 11 amino acids. The CDR3 loop reads CSASKGGGYTF. Here the CDR3 DNA reads TGCAGTGCGTCAAAGGGCGGGGGCTACACCTTC.

In its sample, this clone was seen once. V usage is TRBV3-1 (or the pseudogene TRBV3-2) and J usage is TRBJ2-3, with a tentative D call TRBD2 (7 bases). Per germline, CDR1 LGHDT and CDR2 YNNKEL (reference sequence). The CDR3 runs to 15 residues. The V gene lost 1 base and the J gene lost 4 bases, with 12 bases spanning the gap. CDR3 coding DNA: TGTGCCAGCAGCCAAGGGGGGGGCGGGTCAGATACGCAGTATTTT. Translated, it gives CASSQGGGGSDTQYF.

Note on this clone: This sample includes further DNA sequences coding for the same CDR3. V is TRBV4-3 and J is TRBJ1-1; a possible D gene is TRBD1 (5 bases). V was shortened by 1 base and J by 8 bases, with 11 bases between the two germline ends. Germline V gene sequence: CDR1 LGHNA, CDR2 YSLEER. This CDR3 comprises 13 residues. In DNA, the CDR3 is TGCGCCAGCAGCCAAGGGGCGACAGCGGAAGCTTTCTTT. Translated: CASSQGATAEAFF.

The chain is built from TRBV7-6 and TRBJ2-2, with D possibly being TRBD1 or TRBD2 (5 bases each). Germline lookup yields CDR1 SGHVS and CDR2 FNYEAQ. The CDR3 covers 15 residues. Trimming shortened V by 1 base and J by 4 bases, and 10 bases separated the two germline ends. The CDR3 DNA reads TGTGCCAGCAGCTTAGTACCAGGGAGCACCGGGGAGCTGTTTTTT. This codes for CASSLVPGSTGELFF.

V and J are TRBV6-5 and TRBJ2-3; 13 bases agree with TRBD2. CDR1 is MNHEY, CDR2 SVGAGI, per germline. CDR3 length: 14 residues. V lost 10 bases to trimming and J lost 1 base; unmatched junction nucleotides: 2. In DNA form, the CDR3 reads TGTGCCACAGGACTAGCGGGGGGCACAGATACGCAGTATTTT. It encodes CATGLAGGTDTQYF.

J is TRBJ2-1 and V is TRBV12-2; the table's D call, TRBD1, has no DNA check behind it. TRBV12-2 is an annotated pseudogene. CDR3 length equals 15 residues. The CDR3 region is CASREGQGGYNEQFF. The DNA of the CDR3 is TGTGCAAGTCGCGAAGGACAGGGGGGCTACAATGAGCAGTTCTTC.

This rearrangement joins TRBV7-9 to TRBJ2-7, with 8 bases matching TRBD2. J lost 3 bases, V lost 4 bases, and 2 bases had no gene match. The CDR3 sequence is 13 residues long. The germline V gene encodes CDR1 SEHNR and CDR2 FQNEAQ (reference sequence). The CDR3 nucleotides are TGTGCCAGCAGCTACGGGACTAGCTACGAGCAGTACTTC. It specifies CASSYGTSYEQYF.